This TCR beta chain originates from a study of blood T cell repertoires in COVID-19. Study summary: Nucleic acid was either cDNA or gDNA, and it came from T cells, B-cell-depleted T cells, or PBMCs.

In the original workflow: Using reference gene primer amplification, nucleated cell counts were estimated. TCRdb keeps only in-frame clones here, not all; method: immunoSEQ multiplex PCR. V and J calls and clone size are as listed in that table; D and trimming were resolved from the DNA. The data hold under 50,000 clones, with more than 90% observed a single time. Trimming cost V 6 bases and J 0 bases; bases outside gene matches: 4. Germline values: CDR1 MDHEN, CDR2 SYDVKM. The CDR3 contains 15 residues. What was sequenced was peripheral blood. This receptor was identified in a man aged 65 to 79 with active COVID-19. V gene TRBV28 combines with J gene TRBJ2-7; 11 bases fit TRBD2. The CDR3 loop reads CASRGTSGSSYEQYF. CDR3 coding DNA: TGTGCCAGCAGGGGGACTAGCGGCAGCTCCTACGAGCAGTACTTC. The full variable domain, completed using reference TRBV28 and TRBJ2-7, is DVKVTQSSRYLVKRTGEKVFLECVQDMDHENMFWYRQDPGLGLRLIYFSYDVKMKEKGDIPEGYSVSREKKERFSLILESASTNQTSMYLCASRGTSGSSYEQYFGPGTRLTVT.